This entry lists 15 T cell receptor beta chains sequenced from one sample in a study of cytomegalovirus exposure and HLA in healthy donors. Primers: 60 Vbeta forward and 13 Jbeta reverse. The protocol was immunoSEQ multiplex PCR, while the TCRdb copy is restricted to in-frame clones and leaves out a portion. The profile shows about 120,000 clones, 74% of them singletons. The sample comprised PBMCs. These receptors all stem from a human donor in good health.

The chain recombines TRBV27 with TRBJ2-5; 7 bases line up with TRBD2. In germline, CDR1 is MNHEY, CDR2 SMNVEV (reference sequence). V was clipped by 8 bases and J by 4 bases; unmatched bases: 4. The CDR3 extends over 12 amino acids. The CDR3 DNA sequence: TGTGCCAGCCGTGCGGGAGTAGAGACCCAGTACTTC. This gives the protein CASRAGVETQYF.

The chain recombines TRBV5-6 with TRBJ2-5; D is undetermined. V was shortened by 4 bases and J by 1 base, with 5 bases between the two germline ends. This CDR3 contains 12 residues. Per germline, CDR1 SGHDT and CDR2 YYEEEE. The CDR3: CASSISQETQYF. CDR3 DNA: TGTGCCAGCAGCATTAGCCAAGAGACCCAGTACTTC.

This chain joins TRBV5-1 and TRBJ2-1; maybe TRBD1 (6 bases). The CDR3 is 13 amino acids. Trimming removed 7 bases at V and 6 bases at J, with 14 bases between. Germline V gene sequence: CDR1 SGHRS, CDR2 YFSETQ. CDR3 in DNA: TGCGCCAGCGGGACACGGGCTGGCAATGAGCAGTTCTTC. It encodes CASGTRAGNEQFF.

This clone was seen only once. The DNA for the CDR3 is TGTGCCAGCAGTGAATGGGGCAGCTACGAGCAGTACTTC. Its translation is CASSEWGSYEQYF. The chain carries TRBV2 and TRBJ2-7; D is perhaps TRBD1 (5 bases). The CDR3 has 13 residues. CDR1 and CDR2 from the germline V gene are SNHLY and FYNNEI. Trimming left V 2 bases short and J 3 bases short, with 8 bases between.

This chain links TRBV28 with TRBJ2-1, with TRBD2 matching over 12 bases. This CDR3 region has 15 residues. J gave up 7 bases and V 3 bases, and 4 bases lay outside the gene matches. Germline-derived CDR1 and CDR2 are MDHEN and SYDVKM. CDR3 sequence: CASSLGTSGQNEQFF. CDR3 coding DNA: TGTGCCAGCAGTTTGGGGACTAGCGGGCAAAATGAGCAGTTCTTC.

The chain links TRBV7-8 to TRBJ2-7; 8 positions match TRBD1. The V gene's germline CDR1 is SGHVS and CDR2 FQNEAQ. V was pared by 4 bases and J by 6 bases, with 8 bases of the junction left unmatched. The CDR3 spans 14 residues. The chain's CDR3 is CASSSGRTGIEQYF. The CDR3 coding sequence is TGTGCCAGCAGCTCAGGGCGGACAGGGATCGAGCAGTACTTC.

V gene TRBV5-6 combines with J gene TRBJ1-6, with 9 bases fitting TRBD1. The CDR3 loop spans 16 amino acids. Germline trimming cut 4 bases from V and 7 bases from J; bases unmatched to any gene: 9. Germline loops: CDR1 SGHDT, CDR2 YYEEEE. The CDR3 DNA is TGTGCCAGCAGCACCTCCCGGGACAGGGTGAATTCACCCCTCCACTTT. Protein product: CASSTSRDRVNSPLHF.

The V call is TRBV28, the J call TRBJ1-4; TRBD1 might be the D (5 bases). The germline V and J ends were trimmed by 6 bases and 3 bases, with 14 bases remaining between them. Germline CDR1 and CDR2: MDHEN and SYDVKM. This CDR3 is built from 15 residues. For the CDR3, the DNA is TGTGCCAGCAGCTATAATCAGGGATCTAATGAAAAACTGTTTTTT. This sequence encodes CASSYNQGSNEKLFF.

This sequence joins TRBV6-5 and TRBJ1-1; D might be TRBD1 (5 bases). The CDR3 extends over 16 amino acids. V lost 0 bases and J lost 3, with 14 bases in between. Germline lookup yields CDR1 MNHEY and CDR2 SVGAGI. The CDR3 here is CASSYSQGRSDTEAFF. The CDR3 nucleotides read TGTGCCAGCAGTTACTCCCAGGGAAGGTCGGACACTGAAGCTTTCTTT.

The CDR3 bases are TGTGCCAGCAGTCCCACAGGGTCCGTCACCGGGGAGCTGTTTTTT. Translation: CASSPTGSVTGELFF. This chain connects TRBV5-4 to TRBJ2-2; D perhaps matches TRBD1 (6 bases). CDR1 SGHNT and CDR2 YYREEE come from the germline V gene (reference sequence). The CDR3 totals 15 residues. V lost 5 bases to trimming and J lost 4 bases, with 15 bases between them.

There are a few counts of this clone. The chain uses TRBV2 and TRBJ1-5, with 7 bases fitting TRBD1. The length of the CDR3 is 15 residues. Trimming cost V 4 bases and J 1 base; bases outside gene matches: 4. Germline V gene lookup returns CDR1 SNHLY and CDR2 FYNNEI. In DNA form, the CDR3 reads TGTGCCAGCAGTGTCGACAGGGTGAGCAATCAGCCCCAGCATTTT. Amino acids: CASSVDRVSNQPQHF.

The chain has TRBV5-6 and TRBJ1-5; 9 bases agree with TRBD1. In germline, CDR1 is SGHDT, CDR2 YYEEEE. V shed 3 bases, J shed 5 bases, and the junction held 6 bases outside the gene matches. This CDR3 is 15 amino acids long. The CDR3 region has the DNA TGTGCCAGCAGCTACGGGGACAGGGCGCATCAGCCCCAGCATTTT. Translated, it gives CASSYGDRAHQPQHF.

V and J are TRBV6-5 and TRBJ1-5; D unclear. Germline CDR1 reads MNHEY; CDR2 reads SVGAGI. With 6 bases removed from V and 3 bases from J, the gap between germline ends came to 15 bases. The CDR3 is made up of 15 amino acids. The CDR3 protein is CASRQRGQNNQPQHF. The CDR3 DNA reads as TGTGCCAGCAGACAACGTGGGCAGAACAATCAGCCCCAGCATTTT.

This clone was observed a handful of times. The chain links TRBV5-1 to TRBJ2-7; D unclear. CDR1 and CDR2 (germline): SGHRS, YFSETQ. Trimming shortened V by 3 bases and J by 1 base, and 11 bases separated the two germline ends. The CDR3 is 14 amino acids. CDR3 loop: CASSSLSRSYEQYF. CDR3 nucleotide sequence: TGCGCCAGCAGCTCCCTATCTAGGTCCTACGAGCAGTACTTC.

This clone appeared a single time. The chain carries TRBV5-6 and TRBJ1-4; D remains ambiguous. The CDR3 runs to 16 residues. CDR1 is SGHDT and CDR2 is YYEEEE in the germline V gene. Trimming pared 1 base from V and 3 bases from J, leaving 13 bases between. CDR3 DNA sequence: TGTGCCAGCAGCTTGTTACAAATCGGGGCTAATGAAAAACTGTTTTTT. Residues: CASSLLQIGANEKLFF. The complete variable domain, with remaining parts taken from reference TRBV5-6 and TRBJ1-4, reads DAGVTQSPTHLIKTRGQQVTLRCSPKSGHDTVSWYQQALGQGPQFIFQYYEEEERQRGNFPDRFSGHQFPNYSSELNVNALLLGDSALYLCASSLLQIGANEKLFFGSGTQLSVL.